These T cell receptor beta chains were read from a single sample in a study of CD8+ T cells in alopecia areata. Clones were read by immunoSEQ multiplex PCR, and TCRdb kept only the in-frame ones, dropping some. Of over 150,000 clones listed, approximately 59% are singletons. The source material was CD4+ T cells sorted from blood, sampled at week 0. These receptors were collected from a human donor with alopecia areata. Both conserved end residues are part of each CDR3. The order of the fields is D gene, J gene, V gene, clone size, CDR3 protein, CDR3 DNA. A D gene is named only where the DNA matches it firmly. Clone size is shown for a subset of rows, as once, few, many or a class of expanded clone.

d_gene: NA
j_gene: TRBJ2-3
v_gene: TRBV5-1
abundance: NA
CDR3aa: CASSLTGDTQYF
CDR3nt: TGCGCCAGCAGCTTGACCGGGGATACGCAGTATTTT

d_gene: NA
j_gene: TRBJ1-6
v_gene: TRBV6-1
abundance: once
CDR3aa: CASSRLAVNSPLHF
CDR3nt: TGTGCCAGCAGTCGACTTGCGGTGAATTCACCCCTCCACTTT

d_gene: NA
j_gene: TRBJ2-4
v_gene: TRBV4-2
abundance: NA
CDR3aa: CASSLGHAKNIQYF
CDR3nt: TGTGCCAGCAGCCTAGGACACGCCAAAAACATTCAGTACTTC

d_gene: TRBD1
j_gene: TRBJ1-6
v_gene: TRBV2
abundance: few
CDR3aa: CASSGQGNSPLHF
CDR3nt: TGTGCCAGCAGTGGACAGGGAAATTCACCCCTCCACTTT

d_gene: TRBD1
j_gene: TRBJ1-1
v_gene: TRBV7-2
abundance: NA
CDR3aa: CASSLEGQGSTEAFF
CDR3nt: TGTGCCAGCAGCTTAGAGGGACAGGGGTCCACTGAAGCTTTCTTT

d_gene: NA
j_gene: TRBJ2-7
v_gene: TRBV30
abundance: NA
CDR3aa: CAWSPQGLRVTYEQYF
CDR3nt: TGTGCCTGGAGCCCCCAGGGATTAAGGGTAACCTACGAGCAGTACTTC

d_gene: NA
j_gene: TRBJ1-6
v_gene: TRBV30
abundance: few
CDR3aa: CAWSSLEGSGSPLHF
CDR3nt: TGTGCCTGGAGTTCGCTGGAGGGTTCGGGCTCACCCCTCCACTTT

d_gene: NA
j_gene: TRBJ2-7
v_gene: TRBV10-3
abundance: many
CDR3aa: CAISIGAVSSYEQYF
CDR3nt: TGTGCCATCAGTATTGGTGCGGTAAGCTCCTACGAGCAGTACTTC

d_gene: NA
j_gene: TRBJ1-1
v_gene: TRBV6-6
abundance: NA
CDR3aa: CASSKGGMNTEAFF
CDR3nt: TGTGCCAGCAGTAAAGGGGGTATGAACACTGAAGCTTTCTTT

d_gene: NA
j_gene: TRBJ2-6
v_gene: TRBV9
abundance: NA
CDR3aa: CASSVALEWVSGANVLTF
CDR3nt: TGTGCCAGCAGCGTAGCCCTCGAGTGGGTCTCTGGGGCCAACGTCCTGACTTTC

d_gene: NA
j_gene: TRBJ2-7
v_gene: TRBV20-1
abundance: NA
CDR3aa: CSALRQLEQYF
CDR3nt: TGCAGTGCCTTACGACAGCTCGAGCAGTACTTC

d_gene: NA
j_gene: TRBJ2-6
v_gene: TRBV27
abundance: few
CDR3aa: CASSLEGSGANVLTF
CDR3nt: TGTGCCAGCAGTTTAGAGGGATCTGGGGCCAACGTCCTGACTTTC

d_gene: TRBD1
j_gene: TRBJ1-1
v_gene: TRBV4-2
abundance: NA
CDR3aa: CASSQDGTGVAFF
CDR3nt: TGTGCCAGCAGCCAAGATGGTACAGGGGTTGCTTTCTTT

d_gene: TRBD1
j_gene: TRBJ1-6
v_gene: TRBV29-1
abundance: NA
CDR3aa: CSVKLTGDSPLHF
CDR3nt: TGCAGCGTGAAGTTAACAGGGGACTCACCCCTCCACTTT

d_gene: TRBD2
j_gene: TRBJ2-5
v_gene: TRBV10-3
abundance: NA
CDR3aa: CAISPGWGRAQETQYF
CDR3nt: TGTGCCATCAGCCCTGGATGGGGGAGGGCCCAAGAGACCCAGTACTTC

d_gene: TRBD1
j_gene: TRBJ1-1
v_gene: TRBV29-1
abundance: NA
CDR3aa: CSVDQTGLGTEAFF
CDR3nt: TGCAGCGTTGACCAGACAGGGCTGGGCACTGAAGCTTTCTTT

d_gene: NA
j_gene: TRBJ1-5
v_gene: TRBV6-1
abundance: few
CDR3aa: CASSEGGWEVQPQHF
CDR3nt: TGTGCCAGCAGTGAAGGAGGATGGGAGGTACAGCCCCAGCATTTT

d_gene: NA
j_gene: TRBJ2-2
v_gene: TRBV5-4
abundance: NA
CDR3aa: CASSPWESGELFF
CDR3nt: TGTGCCAGCAGCCCCTGGGAGTCCGGGGAGCTGTTTTTT

d_gene: NA
j_gene: TRBJ1-2
v_gene: TRBV7-2
abundance: few
CDR3aa: CASSLALVTYTF
CDR3nt: TGTGCCAGCAGCTTGGCACTAGTGACCTACACCTTC

d_gene: NA
j_gene: TRBJ2-6
v_gene: TRBV29-1
abundance: few
CDR3aa: CSVESGAGSGANVLTF
CDR3nt: TGCAGCGTAGAATCGGGGGCCGGATCTGGGGCCAACGTCCTGACTTTC

d_gene: NA
j_gene: TRBJ2-1
v_gene: TRBV4-1
abundance: few
CDR3aa: CASSQDFLITTEQFF
CDR3nt: TGCGCCAGCAGCCAAGATTTTCTGATCACGACTGAGCAGTTCTTC

d_gene: NA
j_gene: TRBJ1-5
v_gene: TRBV6-1
abundance: NA
CDR3aa: CASREQQGFGNQPQHF
CDR3nt: TGTGCCAGCAGAGAACAACAGGGATTCGGCAATCAGCCCCAGCATTTT

d_gene: NA
j_gene: TRBJ1-3
v_gene: TRBV27
abundance: NA
CDR3aa: CASSANGNTIYF
CDR3nt: TGTGCCAGCAGTGCGAACGGAAACACCATATATTTT

d_gene: TRBD2
j_gene: TRBJ2-2
v_gene: TRBV7-2
abundance: few
CDR3aa: CASSLERTSGNTGELFF
CDR3nt: TGTGCCAGCAGCTTAGAGCGGACTAGCGGAAACACCGGGGAGCTGTTTTTT

d_gene: NA
j_gene: TRBJ1-1
v_gene: TRBV6-1
abundance: NA
CDR3aa: CASSDGTLNTEAFF
CDR3nt: TGTGCCAGCAGTGACGGGACCCTGAACACTGAAGCTTTCTTT

d_gene: NA
j_gene: TRBJ2-3
v_gene: TRBV9
abundance: NA
CDR3aa: CASSVDSWADTQYF
CDR3nt: TGTGCCAGCAGCGTAGATAGTTGGGCAGATACGCAGTATTTT

d_gene: NA
j_gene: TRBJ1-3
v_gene: TRBV2
abundance: NA
CDR3aa: CASSAGHSGNTIYF
CDR3nt: TGTGCCAGCAGTGCCGGGCACTCTGGAAACACCATATATTTT

d_gene: TRBD2
j_gene: TRBJ2-3
v_gene: TRBV6-5
abundance: NA
CDR3aa: CASSYGLATTDTQYF
CDR3nt: TGTGCCAGCAGTTACGGACTAGCGACGACAGATACGCAGTATTTT

d_gene: NA
j_gene: TRBJ2-2
v_gene: TRBV7-2
abundance: few
CDR3aa: CASSLDSPHTGELFF
CDR3nt: TGTGCCAGCAGCCTAGACTCCCCTCACACCGGGGAGCTGTTTTTT

d_gene: NA
j_gene: TRBJ2-1
v_gene: TRBV7-8
abundance: NA
CDR3aa: CASSLTAERQPSSYNEQFF
CDR3nt: TGTGCCAGCAGCTTAACCGCGGAGAGACAACCGAGCTCCTACAATGAGCAGTTCTTC

d_gene: TRBD1
j_gene: TRBJ2-1
v_gene: TRBV5-1
abundance: NA
CDR3aa: CASSSSGQGFNEQFF
CDR3nt: TGCGCCAGCAGCTCCTCGGGACAGGGGTTCAATGAGCAGTTCTTC

d_gene: NA
j_gene: TRBJ2-7
v_gene: TRBV29-1
abundance: NA
CDR3aa: CSVGAGYYEQYF
CDR3nt: TGCAGCGTTGGGGCAGGCTACTACGAGCAGTACTTC

d_gene: NA
j_gene: TRBJ1-4
v_gene: TRBV7-9
abundance: NA
CDR3aa: CATGAGDEKLFF
CDR3nt: TGTGCTACGGGAGCGGGGGATGAAAAACTGTTTTTT

d_gene: NA
j_gene: TRBJ2-2
v_gene: TRBV27
abundance: once
CDR3aa: CASSSSGHILTGELFF
CDR3nt: TGTGCCAGCAGTTCATCGGGACATATCCTTACCGGGGAGCTGTTTTTT

d_gene: NA
j_gene: TRBJ2-5
v_gene: TRBV2
abundance: few
CDR3aa: CASSEVETQYF
CDR3nt: TGTGCCAGCAGTGAGGTTGAGACCCAGTACTTC

d_gene: NA
j_gene: TRBJ2-5
v_gene: TRBV6-5
abundance: NA
CDR3aa: CASSYRREETQYF
CDR3nt: TGTGCCAGCAGTTATAGGCGGGAAGAGACCCAGTACTTC

d_gene: NA
j_gene: TRBJ1-6
v_gene: TRBV6-5
abundance: few
CDR3aa: CATVTKAGSRSPLHF
CDR3nt: TGTGCCACGGTAACTAAAGCGGGGTCAAGATCACCCCTCCACTTT